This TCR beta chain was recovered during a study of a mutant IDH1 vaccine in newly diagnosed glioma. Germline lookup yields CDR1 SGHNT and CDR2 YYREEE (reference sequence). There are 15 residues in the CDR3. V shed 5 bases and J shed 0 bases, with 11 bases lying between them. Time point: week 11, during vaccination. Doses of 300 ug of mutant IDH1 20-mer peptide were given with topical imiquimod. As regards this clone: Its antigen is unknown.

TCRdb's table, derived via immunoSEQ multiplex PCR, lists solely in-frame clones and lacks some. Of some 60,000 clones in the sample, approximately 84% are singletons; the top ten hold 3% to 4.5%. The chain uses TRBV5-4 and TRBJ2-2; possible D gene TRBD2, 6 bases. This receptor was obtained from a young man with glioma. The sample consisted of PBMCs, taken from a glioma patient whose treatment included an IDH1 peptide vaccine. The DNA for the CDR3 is TGTGCCAGCAGGGCCGGGACTGCGAACACCGGGGAGCTGTTTTTT. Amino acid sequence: CASRAGTANTGELFF.